The present entry profiles one T cell receptor beta chain with its context. The antigen is undetermined. The CDR3 has 17 residues. V shed 2 bases, J shed 4 bases, and the junction held 9 bases outside the gene matches. Germline V gene sequence: CDR1 DFQATT, CDR2 SNEGSKA (reference sequence). The authors amplified TCR beta CDR3 regions from RNA transcripts. The first-round RT-PCR employed HTBI primers together with the Qiagen OneStep RT-PCR kit. A multiplex PCR was then performed as the second round. TCRdb itself ran the multiplex PCR reads through MiXCR, one entry per CDR3 protein. The profile shows approximately 640,000 distinct CDR3 sequences, 35% to 45% of them singletons. A diagnosis was made from clinical symptoms together with serum thyroxine, TRAb, thyroid ultrasound and orbital computed tomography. This record comes from a study of Graves' ophthalmopathy and Graves' hyperthyroidism. Study results and caveats: Detection in blood was also observed for most expanded thyroid clonotypes above 0.001 frequency.

Sample: peripheral blood. V and J are TRBV20-1 and TRBJ2-2; TRBD2 matches 11 bases. This sequence was found in an adult man with Graves' ophthalmopathy. CDR3: CSARRVASGGSTGELFF. In DNA, the CDR3 is TGCAGTGCTAGAAGGGTGGCTAGCGGGGGGAGCACCGGGGAGCTGTTTTTT.